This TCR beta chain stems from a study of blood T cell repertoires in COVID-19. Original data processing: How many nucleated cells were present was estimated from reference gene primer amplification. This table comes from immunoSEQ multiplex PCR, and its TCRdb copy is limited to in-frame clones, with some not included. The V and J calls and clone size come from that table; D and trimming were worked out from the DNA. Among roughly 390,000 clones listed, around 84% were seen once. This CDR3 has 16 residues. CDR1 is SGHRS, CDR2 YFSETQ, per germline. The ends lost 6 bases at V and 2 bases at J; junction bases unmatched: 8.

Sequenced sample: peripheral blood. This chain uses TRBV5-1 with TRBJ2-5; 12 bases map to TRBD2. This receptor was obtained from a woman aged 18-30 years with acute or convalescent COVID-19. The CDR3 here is CASTLELAGGQETQYF. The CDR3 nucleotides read TGCGCCAGCACCCTAGAACTAGCGGGGGGTCAAGAGACCCAGTACTTC.